This T cell receptor beta chain was sequenced in a study of type 1 regulatory T cells. Study summary: An in vitro protocol generated T-allo10, a Tr1-enriched, alloantigen-specific CD4 T cell product.

For this clonotype: Its target is not known.

Study-wide results and limits: Tr1 cells had a more restricted TCR repertoire than non-Tr1 cells.

One entry per CDR3 protein results from TCRdb running MiXCR on the reads. The sample holds just under 65,000 distinct CDR3 sequences; 45% to 50% are singletons and the top ten take more than 2%. The CDR3 extends over 15 amino acids. Germline V gene data show CDR1 as SGHNT and CDR2 as YYREEE (reference sequence). The V segment lost 4 bases and the J segment 4 bases; nucleotides outside the gene matches: 6. Sequenced: cultured non-Tr1 T cells, either the whole culture or a sorted T cell fraction (not recorded which). The chain uses TRBV5-4 and TRBJ2-5, with TRBD1 matching over 11 bases. The receptor was derived from a human donor in good health. The DNA of the CDR3 is TGTGCCAGCAGCCCAGGACAGGGGGCGAGAGAGACCCAGTACTTC. Translation gives CASSPGQGARETQYF.